This T cell receptor beta chain comes out of a study of PD-1 blockade in classical Hodgkin lymphoma (dated by TCRdb to 2019 to 2021). Broadly, across the study: Nivolumab dosing was 3 mg/kg intravenously every 2 weeks, continuing until either disease progression or unacceptable toxicity. The study used CyTOF and TCR beta sequencing to define a peripheral blood immune signature of response to PD-1 blockade in classical Hodgkin lymphoma. Broader findings and caveats from the paper: Baseline diversity similar to that of newly diagnosed patients was observed in trial patients achieving complete response, whereas significantly lower diversity was observed in partial responders and progressors. Baseline TCR diversity was reported to be lower in newly diagnosed patients than in healthy donors and to be lower still in relapsed/refractory patients. CD4+ but not CD8+ TCR diversity rose significantly by C4D1 (p=0.0027 vs p=0.16), most apparent in complete responders (p=0.02). Only a single clinical trial cohort was studied, and what caused the repertoire differences, possibly disease activity or prior therapy, remained undefined. Lower diversity was observed in patients in whom nivolumab was started less than 1 year after ASCT, and these patients were excluded from later analyses so that confounding by immune reconstitution would be avoided.

The sample's time point label, in plain terms: cycle 2 day 1 (C2D1) of nivolumab. Every trial patient had relapsed following autologous stem cell transplantation, and prior brentuximab vedotin exposure was what differed among cohorts A, B and C. The trial cohort included 45 to 65 patients with relapsed/refractory classical Hodgkin lymphoma, and each patient had a best overall response of complete response, partial response or progressive disease. Trial patients were treated with single-agent nivolumab in the multi-cohort phase II CheckMate 205 trial. Best overall response was determined by an independent review committee according to the 2007 International Working Group response criteria. Trial PBMCs were collected just before the start of nivolumab (C1D1) and during therapy at cycle 2 day 1 and cycle 4 day 1. Peripheral blood was collected in 8 mL Vacutainer Cell Preparation Tubes, from which PBMCs were isolated by centrifugation and then cryopreserved.

The CDR3 starts with the cysteine, ends with the phenylalanine, and has 16 residues. Left in the record is the CDR3 DNA by itself, 48 bases read in frame from the first base. For CDR1 and CDR2, the germline V gene lists SGHTA and FQGTGA. V and J lose 2 bases and 0 bases, and a span of 11 bases separates them. On this clone itself: What this receptor recognizes is not known. No base qualities exist here, and no much larger clone lies one base off it.

Genomic DNA was isolated using the Qiagen DNeasy kit from unsorted PBMCs as well as from negatively selected CD4+ and CD8+ fractions. Amplification of TCR beta CDR3 regions was done by immunoSEQ multiplex PCR with primers that anneal to V and J segments. A synthetic immune receptor repertoire was used to minimize amplification bias, and any residual bias was removed computationally once sequencing was done. From the authors' description of their analysis: Repertoire diversity was quantified as the Shannon entropy index using custom Python scripts. Unsorted, CD4+ and CD8+ repertoires were examined separately, except in combined analyses, for which CD4+ and CD8+ sequences were merged in silico. Clonal expansion was defined as a frequency increase of at least 2-fold after treatment compared with C1D1, and clones undetected at baseline were assigned a pseudocount of 0.5. Singleton clones were defined as clones with 0 or 1 copy at C1D1, and non-singleton clones were defined as clones with 2 or more copies. Clones expanded in unsorted samples were assigned a CD4+, CD8+ or unknown annotation through matching of protein sequences in sorted samples from the same patient. Diversity changes from C1D1 to C4D1 were tested in paired samples using Wilcoxon tests. TCRdb retrieved this table from immuneACCESS and kept in-frame rearrangements only. Not all clones are present; in checked studies, unresolved V genes account for under half, and no reason is known for the remainder. The V and J calls and clone size are taken from that table; D and trimming were inferred from the DNA. In all, the sample holds more than 70,000 clones, and roughly 91% of those were seen once. The ten largest make up under 3% of the sample.

Source: peripheral blood mononuclear cells (PBMCs), taken before the second cycle of nivolumab. The sequence was obtained from a human donor with classical Hodgkin lymphoma. Recombination joined TRBV7-3 with TRBJ1-3, with the D gene not clear enough to name. The nucleotides read TGTGCCAGCAGCTTACCTACATGGGCCTCTGGAAACACCATATATTTT. Translated, this is CASSLPTWASGNTIYF.